The 5 T cell receptor beta chains presented below share a single source sample, sequenced in a study of metastatic and nonmetastatic thyroid tumors. Before thyroid surgery, none of the patients had received any treatment. TCRdb re-called the PCR reads through MiXCR. Of tens of thousands of clones listed, about 12% are singletons. The sequenced sample consisted of blood. Receptor source: a female donor with papillary thyroid cancer or a benign thyroid nodule (not recorded which). Some clones in this sample may be carry-over from other donors' samples.

This clone occurred many times. Other DNA sequences from this sample encode an identical CDR3 as well. The chain uses TRBV4-3 and TRBJ2-1, with 10 nucleotides matching TRBD2. This CDR3 has 17 amino acids. J gave up 6 bases and V 0 bases, and 8 bases lay outside the gene matches. Germline CDR1 LGHNA, CDR2 YSLEER. The DNA for the CDR3 is TGCGCCAGCAGCCAAGATCCAGCGGGAGGGCCGCGCAATGAGCAGTTCTTC. The encoded protein is CASSQDPAGGPRNEQFF.

In this sample, this clone turned up many times. The chain recombines TRBV5-1 with TRBJ1-4, with D unclear. There are 14 residues in the CDR3. The V end was cut by 5 bases, the J end by 5 bases, with 13 bases between. CDR1 and CDR2 from the germline V gene are SGHRS and YFSETQ. The CDR3 nucleotides are TGCGCCAGCAGGATGAATGGTAGAAATGAAAAACTGTTTTTT. Amino acid sequence: CASRMNGRNEKLFF.

Ten or more counts support this clone. The chain carries TRBV2 and TRBJ2-1; D possibly corresponds to TRBD2 (5 bases). Deletions cut 5 bases from V and 3 bases from J, with 17 bases between. The CDR3 is 16 residues long. The germline V gene encodes CDR1 SNHLY and CDR2 FYNNEI. In nucleotides, the CDR3 is TGTGCCAGCAGTTGGATGACGTTTAGCGTCTACAATGAGCAGTTCTTC. Protein sequence: CASSWMTFSVYNEQFF.

As concerns this clone: The same CDR3 arises from other DNA sequences in this sample as well. This chain links TRBV5-1 with TRBJ1-4; D gene unclear. In germline, CDR1 is SGHRS, CDR2 YFSETQ. The V end was cut by 5 bases, the J end by 5 bases, with 10 bases between. This CDR3 comprises 13 residues. CDR3 in amino acids: CASRGVTNEKLFF. CDR3 bases: TGCGCCAGCAGGGGTGTAACCAATGAAAAACTGTTTTTT.

Many counts were recorded for this clone. V and J are TRBV5-1 and TRBJ1-1; maybe TRBD1 (5 bases). The CDR3 totals 15 residues. Trimming stripped 0 bases from V and 1 base from J, with 10 bases between. Germline lookup yields CDR1 SGHRS and CDR2 YFSETQ. CDR3 sequence (DNA): TGCGCCAGCAGCTTGGGGGACGACAGGAACACTGAAGCTTTCTTT. As protein: CASSLGDDRNTEAFF.